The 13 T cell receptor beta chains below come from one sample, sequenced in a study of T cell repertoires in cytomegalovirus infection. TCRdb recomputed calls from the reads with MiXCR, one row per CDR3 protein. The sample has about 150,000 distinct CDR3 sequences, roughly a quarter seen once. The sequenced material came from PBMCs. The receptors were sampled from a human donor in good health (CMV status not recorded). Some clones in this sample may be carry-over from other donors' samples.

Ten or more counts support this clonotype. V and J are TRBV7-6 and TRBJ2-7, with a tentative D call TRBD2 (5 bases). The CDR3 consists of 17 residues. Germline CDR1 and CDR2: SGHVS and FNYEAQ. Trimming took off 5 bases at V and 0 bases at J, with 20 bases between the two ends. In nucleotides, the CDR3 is TGTGCCAGCAGCCCAACCTGGACTTTAATCCCCTCCTACGAGCAGTACTTC. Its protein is CASSPTWTLIPSYEQYF.

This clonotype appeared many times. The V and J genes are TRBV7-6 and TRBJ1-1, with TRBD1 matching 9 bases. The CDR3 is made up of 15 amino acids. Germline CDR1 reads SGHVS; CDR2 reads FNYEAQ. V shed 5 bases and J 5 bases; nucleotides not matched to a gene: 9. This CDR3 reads CASSETPGQGTEAFF. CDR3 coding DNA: TGTGCCAGCAGCGAAACCCCGGGACAGGGAACTGAAGCTTTCTTT.

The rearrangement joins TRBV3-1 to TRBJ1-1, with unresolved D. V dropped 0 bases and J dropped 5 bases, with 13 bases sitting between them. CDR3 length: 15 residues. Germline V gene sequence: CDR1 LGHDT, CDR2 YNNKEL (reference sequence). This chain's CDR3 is CASSQEGRRRTEAFF. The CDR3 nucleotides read TGTGCCAGCAGCCAAGAGGGTCGTAGGAGGACTGAAGCTTTCTTT.

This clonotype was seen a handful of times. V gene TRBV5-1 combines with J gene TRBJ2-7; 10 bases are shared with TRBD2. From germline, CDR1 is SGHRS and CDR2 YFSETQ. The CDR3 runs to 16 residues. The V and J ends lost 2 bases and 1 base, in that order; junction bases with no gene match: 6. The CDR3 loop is CASSLGLAGESYEQYF. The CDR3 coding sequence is TGCGCCAGCAGCTTAGGCCTAGCGGGAGAGTCCTACGAGCAGTACTTC.

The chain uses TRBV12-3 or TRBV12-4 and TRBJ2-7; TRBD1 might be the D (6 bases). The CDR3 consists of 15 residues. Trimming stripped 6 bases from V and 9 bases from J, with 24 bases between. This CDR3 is CASRSSGTPLPRQYF. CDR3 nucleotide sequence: TGTGCCAGCAGGTCATCCGGGACACCCCTTCCTAGGCAGTACTTC.

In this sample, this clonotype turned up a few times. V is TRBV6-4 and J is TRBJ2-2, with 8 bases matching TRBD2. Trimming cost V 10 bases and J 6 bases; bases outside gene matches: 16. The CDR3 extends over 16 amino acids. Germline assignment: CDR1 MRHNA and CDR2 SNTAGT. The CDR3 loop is CATRASAGGAAGELFF. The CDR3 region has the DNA TGTGCCACCCGGGCCTCGGCGGGAGGTGCCGCCGGGGAGCTGTTTTTT.

The CDR3 bases are TGTGCCAGCAGCCAAGATGGCGCGGTTTACAATGAGCAGTTCTTC. Its protein is CASSQDGAVYNEQFF. V usage is TRBV3-1 and J usage is TRBJ2-1; unclear D gene. This CDR3 has 15 amino acids. V was trimmed by 0 bases and J by 4 bases, leaving 10 bases between them. From germline, CDR1 is LGHDT and CDR2 YNNKEL (reference sequence).

The CDR3 DNA reads as TGTGCCAGCAGTTACTCGTACAGTGACGAGCAGTACTTC. Protein: CASSYSYSDEQYF. The J gene is TRBJ2-7, the V gene TRBV6-2 or TRBV6-3; D gene ambiguous. This CDR3 has 13 amino acids. CDR1 and CDR2 (germline): MNHEY, SVGEGT. V was clipped by 0 bases and J by 5 bases, with 8 bases between them.

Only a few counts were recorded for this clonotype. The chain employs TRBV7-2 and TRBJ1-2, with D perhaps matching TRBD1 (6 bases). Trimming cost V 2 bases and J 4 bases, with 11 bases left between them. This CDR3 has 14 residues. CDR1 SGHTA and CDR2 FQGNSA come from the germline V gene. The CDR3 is CASSLKGDGYGYTF. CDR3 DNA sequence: TGTGCCAGCAGCTTAAAGGGGGATGGCTATGGCTACACCTTC. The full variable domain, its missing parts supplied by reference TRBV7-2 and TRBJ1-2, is GAGVSQSPSNKVTEKGKDVELRCDPISGHTALYWYRQSLGQGLEFLIYFQGNSAPDKSGLPSDRFSAERTGGSVSTLTIQRTQQEDSAVYLCASSLKGDGYGYTFGSGTRLTVV.

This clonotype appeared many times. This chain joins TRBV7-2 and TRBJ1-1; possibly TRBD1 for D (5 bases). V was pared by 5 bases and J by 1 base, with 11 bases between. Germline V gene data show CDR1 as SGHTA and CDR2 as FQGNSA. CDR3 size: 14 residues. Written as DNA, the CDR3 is TGTGCCAGCAGCCCCCAGGGAAGGAACACTGAAGCTTTCTTT. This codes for CASSPQGRNTEAFF. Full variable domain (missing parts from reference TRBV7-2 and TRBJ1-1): GAGVSQSPSNKVTEKGKDVELRCDPISGHTALYWYRQSLGQGLEFLIYFQGNSAPDKSGLPSDRFSAERTGGSVSTLTIQRTQQEDSAVYLCASSPQGRNTEAFFGQGTRLTVV.

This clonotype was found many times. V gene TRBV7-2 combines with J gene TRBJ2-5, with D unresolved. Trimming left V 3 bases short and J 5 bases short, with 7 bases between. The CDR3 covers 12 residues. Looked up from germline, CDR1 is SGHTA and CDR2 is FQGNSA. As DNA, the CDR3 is TGTGCCAGCAGCTTCTCCCGGGAGACCCAGTACTTC. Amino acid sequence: CASSFSRETQYF.

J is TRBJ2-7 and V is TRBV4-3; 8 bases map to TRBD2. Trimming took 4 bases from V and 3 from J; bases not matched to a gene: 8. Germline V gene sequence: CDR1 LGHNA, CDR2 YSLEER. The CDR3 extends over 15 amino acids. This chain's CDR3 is CASSLTSGTSYEQYF. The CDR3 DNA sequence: TGCGCCAGCAGCCTCACCTCCGGGACTAGCTACGAGCAGTACTTC.

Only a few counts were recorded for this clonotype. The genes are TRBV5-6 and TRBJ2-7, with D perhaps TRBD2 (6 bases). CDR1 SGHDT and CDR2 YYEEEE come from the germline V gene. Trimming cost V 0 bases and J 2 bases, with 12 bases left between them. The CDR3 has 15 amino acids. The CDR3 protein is CASSLARERAYEQYF. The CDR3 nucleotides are TGTGCCAGCAGCTTGGCACGGGAGAGAGCCTACGAGCAGTACTTC. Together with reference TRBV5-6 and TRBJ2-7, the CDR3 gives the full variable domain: DAGVTQSPTHLIKTRGQQVTLRCSPKSGHDTVSWYQQALGQGPQFIFQYYEEEERQRGNFPDRFSGHQFPNYSSELNVNALLLGDSALYLCASSLARERAYEQYFGPGTRLTVT.